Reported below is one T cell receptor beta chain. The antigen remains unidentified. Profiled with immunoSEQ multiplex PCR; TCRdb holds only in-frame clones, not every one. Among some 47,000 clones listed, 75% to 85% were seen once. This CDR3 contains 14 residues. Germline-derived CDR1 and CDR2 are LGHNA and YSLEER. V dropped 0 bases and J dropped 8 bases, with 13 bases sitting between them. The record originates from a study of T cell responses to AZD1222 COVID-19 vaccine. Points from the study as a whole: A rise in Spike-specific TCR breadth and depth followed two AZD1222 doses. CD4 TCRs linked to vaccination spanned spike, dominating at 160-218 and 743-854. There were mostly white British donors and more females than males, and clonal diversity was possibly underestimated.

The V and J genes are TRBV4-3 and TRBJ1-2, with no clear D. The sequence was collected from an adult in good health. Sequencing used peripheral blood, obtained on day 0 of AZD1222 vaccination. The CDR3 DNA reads TGCGCCAGCAGCCAAGATGGCGGGAAGGCAGGCTACACCTTC. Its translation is CASSQDGGKAGYTF.